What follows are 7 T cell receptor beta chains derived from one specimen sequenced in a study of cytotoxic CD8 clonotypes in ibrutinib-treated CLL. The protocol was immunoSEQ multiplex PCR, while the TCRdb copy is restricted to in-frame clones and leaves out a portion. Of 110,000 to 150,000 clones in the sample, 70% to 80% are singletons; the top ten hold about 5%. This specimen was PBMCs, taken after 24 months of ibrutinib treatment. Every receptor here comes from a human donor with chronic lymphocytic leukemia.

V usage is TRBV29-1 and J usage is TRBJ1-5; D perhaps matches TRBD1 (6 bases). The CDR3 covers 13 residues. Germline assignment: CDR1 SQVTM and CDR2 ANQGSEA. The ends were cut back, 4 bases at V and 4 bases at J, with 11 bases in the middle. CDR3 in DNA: TGCAGCGTTGGGGGGCAGCAAAATCAGCCCCAGCATTTT. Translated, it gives CSVGGQQNQPQHF.

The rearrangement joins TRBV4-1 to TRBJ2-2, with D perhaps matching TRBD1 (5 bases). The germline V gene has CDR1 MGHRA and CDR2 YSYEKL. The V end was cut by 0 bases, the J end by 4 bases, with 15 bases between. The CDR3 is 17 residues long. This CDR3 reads CASSQDRPDKTTGELFF. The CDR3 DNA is TGCGCCAGCAGCCAAGATCGCCCGGACAAAACCACCGGGGAGCTGTTTTTT.

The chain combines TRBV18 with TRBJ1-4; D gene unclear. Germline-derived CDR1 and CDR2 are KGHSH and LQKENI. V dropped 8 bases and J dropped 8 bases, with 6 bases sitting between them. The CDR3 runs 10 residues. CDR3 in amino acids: CASKDEKLFF. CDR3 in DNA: TGTGCCAGCAAAGACGAAAAACTGTTTTTT.

The CDR3 loop reads CASSPPPGGANSYEQYF. The CDR3, as DNA: TGTGCCAGCTCACCTCCCCCGGGCGGAGCGAACTCCTACGAGCAGTACTTC. This chain connects TRBV18 to TRBJ2-7; no definite D call. Germline V gene sequence: CDR1 KGHSH, CDR2 LQKENI. This CDR3 comprises 17 residues. V was shortened by 3 bases and J by 0 bases, with 18 bases between the two germline ends.

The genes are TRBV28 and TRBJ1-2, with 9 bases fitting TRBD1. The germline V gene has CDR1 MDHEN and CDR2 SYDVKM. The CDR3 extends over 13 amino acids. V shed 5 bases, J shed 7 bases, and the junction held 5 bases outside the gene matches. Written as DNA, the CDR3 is TGTGCCAGCAGTGAGGGACAGGGCGGTGGCTACACCTTC. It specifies CASSEGQGGGYTF.

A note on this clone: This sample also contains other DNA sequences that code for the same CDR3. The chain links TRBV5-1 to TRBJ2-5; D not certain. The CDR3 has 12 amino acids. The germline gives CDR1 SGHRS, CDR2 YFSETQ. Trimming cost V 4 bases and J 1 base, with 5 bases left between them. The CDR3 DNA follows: TGCGCCAGCAGCCTTAGCCAAGAGACCCAGTACTTC. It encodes CASSLSQETQYF.

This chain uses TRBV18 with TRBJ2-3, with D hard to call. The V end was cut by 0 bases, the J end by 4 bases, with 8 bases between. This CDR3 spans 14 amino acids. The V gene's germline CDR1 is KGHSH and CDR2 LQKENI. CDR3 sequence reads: CASSPPSLADTQYF. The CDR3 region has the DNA TGTGCCAGCTCACCACCCAGCCTCGCAGATACGCAGTATTTT.